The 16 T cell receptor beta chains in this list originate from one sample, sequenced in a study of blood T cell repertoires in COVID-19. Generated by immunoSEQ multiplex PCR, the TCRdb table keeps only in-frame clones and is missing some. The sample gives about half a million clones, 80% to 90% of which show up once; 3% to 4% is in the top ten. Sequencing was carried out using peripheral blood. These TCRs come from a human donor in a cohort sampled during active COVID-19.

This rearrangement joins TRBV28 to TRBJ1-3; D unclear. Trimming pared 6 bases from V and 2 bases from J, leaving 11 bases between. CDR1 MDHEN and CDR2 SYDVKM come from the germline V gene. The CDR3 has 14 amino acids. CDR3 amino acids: CASRMSVAGNTIYF. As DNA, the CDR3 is TGTGCCAGCAGGATGTCGGTGGCTGGAAACACCATATATTTT.

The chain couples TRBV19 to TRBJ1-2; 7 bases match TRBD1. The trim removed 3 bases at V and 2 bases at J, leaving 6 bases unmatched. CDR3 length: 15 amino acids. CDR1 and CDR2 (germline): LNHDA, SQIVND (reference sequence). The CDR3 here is CASSIRPGQNYGYTF. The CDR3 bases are TGTGCCAGTAGTATTCGCCCGGGACAGAACTATGGCTACACCTTC. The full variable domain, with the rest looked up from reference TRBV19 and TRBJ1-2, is DGGITQSPKYLFRKEGQNVTLSCEQNLNHDAMYWYRQDPGQGLRLIYYSQIVNDFQKGDIAEGYSVSREKKESFPLTVTSAQKNPTAFYLCASSIRPGQNYGYTFGSGTRLTVV.

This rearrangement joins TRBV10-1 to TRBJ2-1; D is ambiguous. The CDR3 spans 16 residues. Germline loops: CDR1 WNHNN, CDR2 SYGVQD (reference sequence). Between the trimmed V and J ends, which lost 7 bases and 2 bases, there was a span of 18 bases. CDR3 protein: CASIPGSLKTYNEQFF. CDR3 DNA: TGCGCCAGCATCCCAGGCTCGCTCAAGACCTACAATGAGCAGTTCTTC.

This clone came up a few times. This chain's CDR3 is CAWSVRAGYTDTQYF. The CDR3 DNA sequence: TGTGCCTGGAGTGTACGGGCGGGGTACACAGATACGCAGTATTTT. V usage is TRBV30 and J usage is TRBJ2-3; D is possibly TRBD2 (6 bases). Trimming stripped 0 bases from V and 2 bases from J, with 12 bases between. The CDR3 has 15 residues. The germline CDR1 and CDR2 sequences are GTSNPN and SVGIG (reference sequence).

The CDR3 spells CASSSRQGNTEAFF. The DNA of the CDR3 is TGTGCCAGCAGTTCCCGACAGGGGAACACTGAAGCTTTCTTT. The rearrangement uses TRBV6-5 and TRBJ1-1, with 7 bases lining up with TRBD1. There are 14 residues in the CDR3. Trimming cost V 4 bases and J 1 base; bases outside gene matches: 3. Germline CDR1 and CDR2: MNHEY and SVGAGI.

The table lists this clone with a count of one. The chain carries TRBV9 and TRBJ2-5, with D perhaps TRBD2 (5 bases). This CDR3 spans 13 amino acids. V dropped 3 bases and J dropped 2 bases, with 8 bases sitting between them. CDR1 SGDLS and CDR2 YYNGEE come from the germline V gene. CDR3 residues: CASSETGQETQYF. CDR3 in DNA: TGTGCCAGCAGCGAAACGGGGCAAGAGACCCAGTACTTC.

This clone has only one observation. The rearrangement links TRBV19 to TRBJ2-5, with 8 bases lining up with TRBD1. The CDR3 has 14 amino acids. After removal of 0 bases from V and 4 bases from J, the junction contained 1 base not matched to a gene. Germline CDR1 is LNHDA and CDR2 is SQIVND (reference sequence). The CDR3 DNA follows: TGTGCCAGTAGTATAGACAGGGGGCGAGAGACCCAGTACTTC. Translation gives CASSIDRGRETQYF.

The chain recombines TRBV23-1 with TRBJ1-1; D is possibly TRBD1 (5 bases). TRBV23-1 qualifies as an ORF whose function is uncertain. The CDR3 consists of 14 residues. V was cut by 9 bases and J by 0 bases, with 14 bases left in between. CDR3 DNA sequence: TGCGCCAGGGTCTCCACAGGTGTGAACACTGAAGCTTTCTTT. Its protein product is CARVSTGVNTEAFF.

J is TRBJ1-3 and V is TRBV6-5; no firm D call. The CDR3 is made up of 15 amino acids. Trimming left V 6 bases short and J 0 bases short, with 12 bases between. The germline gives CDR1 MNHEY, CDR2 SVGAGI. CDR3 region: CASSNRESSGNTIYF. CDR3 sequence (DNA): TGTGCCAGCAGCAATAGGGAGTCCTCTGGAAACACCATATATTTT.

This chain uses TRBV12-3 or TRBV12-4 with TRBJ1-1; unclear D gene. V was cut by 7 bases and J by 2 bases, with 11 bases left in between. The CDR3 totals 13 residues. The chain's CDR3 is CASKRNLNTEAFF. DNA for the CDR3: TGTGCCAGCAAGCGGAACTTAAACACTGAAGCTTTCTTT.

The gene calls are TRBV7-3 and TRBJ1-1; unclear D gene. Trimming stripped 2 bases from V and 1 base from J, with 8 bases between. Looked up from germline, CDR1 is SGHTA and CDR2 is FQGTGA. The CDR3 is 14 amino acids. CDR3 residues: CASSLSPGNTEAFF. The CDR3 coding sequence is TGTGCCAGCAGCTTATCCCCGGGGAACACTGAAGCTTTCTTT.

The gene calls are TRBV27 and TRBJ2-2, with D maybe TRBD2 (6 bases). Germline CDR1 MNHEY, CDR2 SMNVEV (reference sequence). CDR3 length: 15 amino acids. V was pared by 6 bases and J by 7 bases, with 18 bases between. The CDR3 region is CASRAGLTLGGELFF. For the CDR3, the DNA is TGTGCCAGCAGGGCTGGACTAACCCTAGGCGGGGAGCTGTTTTTT.

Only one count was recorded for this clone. CDR3: CASSLRGPGNQPQHF. The DNA for the CDR3 is TGTGCCAGCAGTTTGAGGGGGCCAGGCAATCAGCCCCAGCATTTT. The chain uses TRBV28 and TRBJ1-5; 7 bases align to TRBD1. Looked up from germline, CDR1 is MDHEN and CDR2 is SYDVKM. V gave up 3 bases and J gave up 2 bases; unmatched junction bases: 4. This CDR3 has 15 residues.

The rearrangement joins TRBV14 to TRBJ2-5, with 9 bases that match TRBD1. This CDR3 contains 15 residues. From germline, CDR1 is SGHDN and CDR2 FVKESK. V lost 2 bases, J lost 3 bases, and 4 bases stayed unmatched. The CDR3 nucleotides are TGTGCCAGCAGCCAACTGGACAGGGGCGAAGAGACCCAGTACTTC. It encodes CASSQLDRGEETQYF.

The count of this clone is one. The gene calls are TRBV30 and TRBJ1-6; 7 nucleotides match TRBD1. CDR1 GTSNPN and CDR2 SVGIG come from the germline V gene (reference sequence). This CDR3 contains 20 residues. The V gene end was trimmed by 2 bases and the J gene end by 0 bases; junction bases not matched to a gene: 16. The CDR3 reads CAWSPDVPGQWSSYNSPLHF. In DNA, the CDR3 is TGTGCCTGGAGTCCAGACGTCCCGGGACAGTGGAGCTCCTATAATTCACCCCTCCACTTT.

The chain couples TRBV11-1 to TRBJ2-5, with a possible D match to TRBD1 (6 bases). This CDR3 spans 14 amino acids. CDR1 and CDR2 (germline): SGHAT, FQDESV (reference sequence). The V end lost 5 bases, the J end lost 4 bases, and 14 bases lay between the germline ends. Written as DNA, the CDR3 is TGTGCCAGCAGCCGGTATGGGGGCCTAGAGACCCAGTACTTC. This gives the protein CASSRYGGLETQYF.